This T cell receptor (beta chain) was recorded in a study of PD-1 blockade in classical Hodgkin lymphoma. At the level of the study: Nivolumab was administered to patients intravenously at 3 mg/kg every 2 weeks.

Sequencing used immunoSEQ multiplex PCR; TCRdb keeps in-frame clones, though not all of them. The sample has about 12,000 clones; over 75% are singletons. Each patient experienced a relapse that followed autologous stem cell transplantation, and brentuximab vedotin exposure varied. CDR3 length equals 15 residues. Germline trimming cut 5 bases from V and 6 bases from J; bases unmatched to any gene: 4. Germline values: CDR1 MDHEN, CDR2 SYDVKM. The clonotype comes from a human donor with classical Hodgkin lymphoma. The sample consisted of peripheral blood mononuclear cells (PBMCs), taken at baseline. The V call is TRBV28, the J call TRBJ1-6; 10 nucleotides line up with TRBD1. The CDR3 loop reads CASSRRTGGNSPLHF. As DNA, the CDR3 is TGTGCCAGCAGTCGCCGGACAGGGGGTAATTCACCCCTCCACTTT.